The 5 T cell receptor beta chains below come from one sample, sequenced in a study of response to subunit inactivated influenza vaccine. TCRdb redid the calling of the RT-PCR reads with MiXCR, one entry per CDR3 protein. The sample carries some 640,000 distinct CDR3 sequences, about 15% recorded once. This sample comprised PBMCs from blood, obtained around two weeks before vaccination. These receptors all stem from a middle-aged man who received an inactivated influenza vaccine.

V and J are TRBV28 and TRBJ2-3; 8 nucleotides align to TRBD1. The length of the CDR3 is 15 residues. Germline V lookup: CDR1 MDHEN, CDR2 SYDVKM. Unmatched junction bases numbered 6, after V lost 2 bases and J lost 5 bases. The CDR3 DNA reads TGTGCCAGCAGTTTACACAGGGGGGAAGTAGATACGCAGTATTTT. Its translation is CASSLHRGEVDTQYF.

V is TRBV30 and J is TRBJ2-1; D gene ambiguous. This CDR3 is 19 amino acids long. The germline V and J ends were trimmed by 4 bases and 6 bases, with 31 bases remaining between them. Germline V gene lookup returns CDR1 GTSNPN and CDR2 SVGIG (reference sequence). DNA of the CDR3: TGTGCCTGGATGTTTGGCTCCCCCGCGCGCCGGACCGGCCCCAATGAGCAGTTCTTC. Translated: CAWMFGSPARRTGPNEQFF.

V is TRBV5-1 and J is TRBJ2-1; TRBD1 matches at 7 bases. The trim removed 4 bases at V and 0 bases at J, leaving 10 bases unmatched. This CDR3 contains 17 residues. CDR1 and CDR2 (germline): SGHRS, YFSETQ. The CDR3 here is CASSPRGGRSSYNEQFF. CDR3 coding DNA: TGCGCCAGCAGCCCGAGAGGGGGCCGGAGCTCCTACAATGAGCAGTTCTTC.

This clonotype was counted between two and nine times. The chain recombines TRBV5-1 with TRBJ2-5, with 10 nucleotides matching TRBD1. The CDR3 length is 16 residues. The V segment lost 4 bases and the J segment 3 bases; nucleotides outside the gene matches: 9. Germline V gene lookup returns CDR1 SGHRS and CDR2 YFSETQ. CDR3 bases: TGCGCCAGCAGCCACGACTGGGACAGGGGAAAAGAGACCCAGTACTTC. It yields the protein CASSHDWDRGKETQYF.

This clonotype has just a few counts. The chain couples TRBV14 to TRBJ2-3; tentatively, D is TRBD2 (6 bases). Trimming left V 1 base short and J 4 bases short, with 18 bases between. This CDR3 spans 17 amino acids. CDR1 is SGHDN, CDR2 FVKESK, per germline. CDR3 residues: CASSQGWRGLASDTQYF. The CDR3 DNA sequence: TGTGCCAGCAGCCAAGGGTGGCGTGGTCTAGCGTCAGATACGCAGTATTTT.